The clone carrying this TCR beta chain was picked up a small number of times. The target antigen is unknown. The sample comes from a study of T-cell reconstitution after alpha-beta-depleted transplantation in children. The study's findings and limits: Fresh T-cell production supplied most of the T-cell counts and diversity seen one year after transplant. Surviving recipient T cells and intrathymic progenitors accounted for some patients' high TCRbeta diversity at day 60.

The CDR3 totals 15 residues. The germline V gene encodes CDR1 SGHTA and CDR2 FQGNSA. The V gene lost 5 bases and the J gene lost 5 bases, with 18 bases spanning the gap. During its preparation, the TCRbeta library received unique molecular identifiers. TCRdb independently ran MiXCR on the PCR reads; one entry per CDR3 protein. The sample lists about 980,000 distinct CDR3 sequences, around 30% occurring once. Source: PBMCs, mostly from graft donor cells, taken 360 days after TCRalphabeta/CD19-depleted stem cell transplant. The clonotype originates from a boy under two years old who had a stem cell transplant for SCID, so the T cells may come from the graft donor. V and J are TRBV7-2 and TRBJ2-5; D not resolved. The CDR3 nucleotides read TGTGCCAGCAGCGTAACGGCCTACCCTAGGGAGACCCAGTACTTC. Protein sequence: CASSVTAYPRETQYF.